This T cell receptor (beta chain) was sequenced for a study of shared clonotypes between healthy human individuals. Study information: The donor group consisted of a couple of women and three men, aged 18 to 49. The study's findings and limits: Deeper or shallower sequencing was expected to change how clonotypes are shared among donors. Naive CD4 clonotypes overlapped across several donors at roughly 4.5%.

Repertoires were generated with immunoSEQ multiplex PCR, while TCRdb's copy carries only in-frame clones and drops some. The data hold about 650,000 clones, with less than 97% observed a single time. This CDR3 spans 13 amino acids. Trimming removed 7 bases from V and 5 bases from J; junction bases left unmatched: 9. Germline assignment: CDR1 SQVTM and CDR2 ANQGSEA. Naive CD8 cells were CD45RO-negative, positively selected for CCR7, excluding terminally differentiated effector memory CD45RA+ cells. Points on this clone: The antigen is not known.

The chain links TRBV29-1 to TRBJ1-1; 8 bases map to TRBD1. The origin of this receptor is a woman in her 30s in good health. The specimen was naive CD8+ T cells sorted from blood. The CDR3 DNA reads as TGCAGCGCGACGACAGGGGCAGGGACTGAAGCTTTCTTT. It yields the protein CSATTGAGTEAFF.